The rows below give T cell receptor beta chains drawn from one sample of a study of blood T cell repertoires in COVID-19. Using immunoSEQ multiplex PCR, the repertoire was profiled, and TCRdb retains in-frame clones only, with some absent. The sample includes 80,000 to 100,000 clones, around 87% of them seen just once. Sequences were obtained from peripheral blood. Receptors originate from a human donor in a cohort sampled during active COVID-19. Both conserved end residues are part of each CDR3. A D gene is named only where the DNA matches it firmly. A row's size may be missing; if present it is once, few, many or a size class.

j_gene,d_gene,v_gene,abundance,CDR3aa,CDR3nt
TRBJ2-3,.,TRBV7-2,once,CASSPGGGEAGTQYF,TGTGCCAGCAGCCCAGGAGGGGGGGAGGCAGGTACGCAGTATTTT
TRBJ1-1,.,TRBV10-3,.,CAISSSGAVEAFF,TGTGCCATCAGCTCATCAGGGGCTGTTGAAGCTTTCTTT
TRBJ2-7,.,TRBV7-2,.,CASSLRSTGYEQYF,TGTGCCAGCAGCTTGAGATCGACGGGATACGAGCAGTACTTC
TRBJ2-1,TRBD2,TRBV5-4,.,CASSPGLAGVYEQFF,TGTGCCAGCAGCCCAGGACTAGCGGGAGTATATGAGCAGTTCTTC
TRBJ2-7,TRBD2,TRBV10-3,.,CAISDSGRAWVYEQYF,TGTGCCATCAGTGACAGCGGGAGGGCCTGGGTTTACGAGCAGTACTTC
TRBJ1-2,TRBD1,TRBV7-9,.,CASSSPGRGRNGYTF,TGTGCCAGCAGCTCCCCGGGCAGGGGGCGAAATGGCTACACCTTC
TRBJ2-1,.,TRBV7-9,.,CASSPVGRGWGEQFF,TGTGCCAGCAGCCCAGTGGGTCGCGGGTGGGGTGAGCAGTTCTTC
TRBJ2-1,.,TRBV3-1/TRBV3-2,once,CASSQPGASANEQFF,TGTGCCAGCAGCCAGCCGGGAGCATCGGCGAATGAGCAGTTCTTC
TRBJ2-1,.,TRBV4-2,.,CASGQGGRNEQFF,TGTGCCAGCGGGCAGGGTGGTAGAAATGAGCAGTTCTTC
TRBJ2-7,.,TRBV5-6,.,CASSLLQGRNEQYF,TGTGCCAGCAGCTTGCTGCAGGGCCGAAACGAGCAGTACTTC
TRBJ2-7,TRBD1,TRBV9,.,CASSRQKDRGYEQYF,TGTGCCAGCAGCCGACAAAAGGACAGGGGGTACGAGCAGTACTTC
TRBJ2-1,TRBD1,TRBV18,.,CASSPVPGQVAEQFF,TGTGCCAGCTCACCAGTCCCGGGACAGGTCGCTGAGCAGTTCTTC
TRBJ2-1,TRBD2,TRBV6-5,.,CASNLLAGQYNEQFF,TGTGCCAGCAACCTTCTAGCGGGTCAGTACAATGAGCAGTTCTTC
TRBJ1-2,.,TRBV19,.,CASSTPGSNYGYTF,TGTGCCAGTAGTACCCCAGGGTCGAACTATGGCTACACCTTC
TRBJ2-7,TRBD1,TRBV10-1,.,CASSPGTGGYEQYF,TGCGCCAGCAGTCCGGGGACAGGGGGCTACGAGCAGTACTTC
TRBJ2-2,.,TRBV11-1,.,CASSSLGQYTGELFF,TGTGCCAGCAGCTCCCTGGGCCAATACACCGGGGAGCTGTTTTTT
TRBJ1-1,TRBD1,TRBV11-2,.,CASSFSTGVRMNTEAFF,TGTGCCAGCAGCTTCTCGACAGGGGTAAGAATGAACACTGAAGCTTTCTTT
TRBJ2-6,.,TRBV3-1/TRBV3-2,.,CASSQDLSGANVLTF,TGTGCCAGCAGCCAAGACCTCTCTGGGGCCAACGTCCTGACTTTC
TRBJ1-5,TRBD1,TRBV28,.,CASSSRLQGNIRAQHF,TGTGCCAGCAGCTCGAGGTTACAGGGGAATATCAGGGCCCAGCATTTT
TRBJ2-5,TRBD1,TRBV2,.,CASSGDRGIDETQYF,TGTGCCAGCAGCGGGGACAGGGGGATCGACGAGACCCAGTACTTC
TRBJ1-6,TRBD1,TRBV20-1,.,CSASPQGANSPLHF,TGCAGTGCTAGTCCTCAGGGGGCGAATTCACCCCTCCACTTT
TRBJ2-7,TRBD2,TRBV12-3/TRBV12-4,few,CASSRERYEQYF,TGTGCCAGCTCGCGGGAGAGGTACGAGCAGTACTTC
TRBJ2-1,TRBD2,TRBV9,.,CASSQYLAGVDEQFF,TGTGCCAGCAGCCAGTATCTAGCGGGAGTTGATGAGCAGTTCTTC
TRBJ2-2,TRBD2,TRBV9,.,CASSLGAGGFFGRNTGELFF,TGTGCCAGCAGCCTGGGAGCGGGAGGGTTTTTCGGGAGGAACACCGGGGAGCTGTTTTTT
TRBJ1-1,.,TRBV19,.,CASSATLRGTEAFF,TGTGCCAGTAGCGCAACACTCAGGGGCACTGAAGCTTTCTTT
TRBJ2-2,TRBD2,TRBV5-1,.,CASRRGTSGFTGELFF,TGCGCCAGCAGAAGAGGGACTAGCGGATTCACCGGGGAGCTGTTTTTT